This T cell receptor beta chain came from a study of response to subunit inactivated influenza vaccine. This clonotype was observed at least ten times. TCRdb reanalysed the RT-PCR reads using MiXCR and keeps one entry per CDR3 protein. Of roughly 620,000 distinct CDR3 sequences in the sample, approximately 10% are singletons; the top ten hold about 11%. Germline V gene data show CDR1 as SQVTM and CDR2 as ANQGSEA. The CDR3 is 12 residues long. V lost 5 bases, J lost 6 bases, and 11 bases lay in between. This sample was also put to use in a study of T cells expressing NK-cell markers. From that report: What made the TCR beta cDNA was 5'RACE template switching with UMIs. Underlying the TCR beta repertoires were sorted CD3+CD56+NKG2C+, CD3+CD56+NKG2C- and CD3+CD56-NKG2C+ T cells. These clonotypes, the leaders elsewhere, also led the CD3+CD56-NKG2C+ fraction in four donors.

V is TRBV29-1 and J is TRBJ2-4; a weak D match, TRBD2 (6 bases). The TCR originated in a middle-aged man who received an inactivated influenza vaccine. Specimen: PBMCs from blood, collected on the day of vaccination. CDR3 residues: CSVTGGGNIQYF. CDR3 in DNA: TGCAGCGTTACCGGGGGTGGAAACATTCAGTACTTC.